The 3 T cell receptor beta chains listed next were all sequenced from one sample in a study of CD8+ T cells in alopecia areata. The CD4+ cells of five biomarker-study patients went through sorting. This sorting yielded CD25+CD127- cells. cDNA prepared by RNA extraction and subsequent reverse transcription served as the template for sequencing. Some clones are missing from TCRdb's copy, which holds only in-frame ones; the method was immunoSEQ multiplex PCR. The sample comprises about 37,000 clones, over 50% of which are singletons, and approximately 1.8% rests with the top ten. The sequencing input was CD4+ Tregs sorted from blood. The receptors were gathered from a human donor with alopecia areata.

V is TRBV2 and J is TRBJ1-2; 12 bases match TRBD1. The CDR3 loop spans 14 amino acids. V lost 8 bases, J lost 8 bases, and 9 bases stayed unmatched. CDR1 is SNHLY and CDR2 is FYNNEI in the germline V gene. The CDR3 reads CASALRGTGGGYTF. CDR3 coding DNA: TGTGCCAGCGCTCTTAGGGGGACAGGGGGCGGCTACACCTTC.

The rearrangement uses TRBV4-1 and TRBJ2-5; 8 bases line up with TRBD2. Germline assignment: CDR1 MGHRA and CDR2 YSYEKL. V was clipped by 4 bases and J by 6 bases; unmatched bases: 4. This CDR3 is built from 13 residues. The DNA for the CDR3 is TGCGCCAGCAGCCTCCGGGGGGGCCAGACCCAGTACTTC. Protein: CASSLRGGQTQYF.

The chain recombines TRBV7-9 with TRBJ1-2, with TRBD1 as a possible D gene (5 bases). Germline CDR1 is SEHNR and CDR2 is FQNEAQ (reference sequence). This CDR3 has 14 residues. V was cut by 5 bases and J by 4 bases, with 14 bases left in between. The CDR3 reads CASSPWGLSYGYTF. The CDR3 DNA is TGTGCCAGCAGCCCCTGGGGACTAAGCTATGGCTACACCTTC.